Listed below are T cell receptor beta chains from one sample, sequenced in a study of cytomegalovirus exposure and HLA in healthy donors. The table came from immunoSEQ multiplex PCR; TCRdb's copy has only in-frame clones and leaves some out. The sample lists some 120,000 clones, 81% occurring once. Sequencing was performed on PBMCs. These receptor sequences come from a man between 18 and 29 years old in good health and CMV-seronegative. The CDR3 runs from the conserved cysteine through the conserved F or W.

j_call | v_call | cdr3_aa
TRBJ1-1 | TRBV7-6 | CASSTRTDKLLMNTEAFF
TRBJ2-7 | TRBV6-1 | CASSGDSYEQYF
TRBJ2-1 | TRBV5-8 | CASSLAGFVSSYNEQFF
TRBJ2-2 | TRBV19 | CASRRDSNTGELFF
TRBJ1-1 | TRBV6-5 | CASSSRGNTEAFF
TRBJ2-1 | TRBV7-9 | CSSSLEGLAGGRNEQFF
TRBJ2-3 | TRBV11-3 | CASSLGSGNTDTQYF
TRBJ2-3 | TRBV6-1 | CASSVLERGGADTQYF
TRBJ2-5 | TRBV6-1 | CATRQGAGEQYF
TRBJ1-1 | TRBV7-2 | CASSLQRARGNTEAFF
TRBJ2-1 | TRBV6-1 | CASSEALAGAYNEQFF
TRBJ1-2 | TRBV19 | CASSMGARGGYTF
TRBJ1-5 | TRBV2 | CASTRDRGGNQPQHF
TRBJ2-7 | TRBV4-2 | CASSQESGTSYEQYF
TRBJ1-2 | TRBV7-8 | CASSLEHYGYTF
TRBJ1-1 | TRBV13 | CASSAAGKDGMNTEAFF
TRBJ2-7 | TRBV5-6 | CASSWTDRENEQYF
TRBJ2-2 | TRBV15 | CATRDRTGGTGELFF
TRBJ1-6 | TRBV6-5 | CASSTQGAANSPLHF
TRBJ1-1 | TRBV18 | CASSPRGRTEAFF
TRBJ1-1 | TRBV4-2 | CASSPGGIDTEAFF
TRBJ2-7 | TRBV7-2 | CASSFVGWEDYEQYF
TRBJ1-1 | TRBV19 | CASRPGLLNTEAFF
TRBJ2-1 | TRBV11-2 | CASSLDLRDRAREQFF
TRBJ2-7 | TRBV5-1 | CASSLVVQPYEQYF
TRBJ1-1 | TRBV6-5 | CASSNTGANTEAFF
TRBJ2-3 | TRBV9 | CASSVGGTQYF
TRBJ2-1 | TRBV15 | CATSRDLGRGHYNEQFF
TRBJ2-1 | TRBV7-9 | CASSSWGGTGDEQFF
TRBJ1-1 | TRBV6-5 | CASGREWNTEAFF
TRBJ1-5 | TRBV27 | CASSFDRSNQPQHF